This T cell receptor beta chain was profiled in a study of blood T cell repertoires in COVID-19. Original analysis: Scientists estimated how many nucleated cells there were by amplifying reference gene primers. Measured with immunoSEQ multiplex PCR; TCRdb has only the in-frame clones, and not every one. From that table come the V and J calls and clone size; the DNA was used to work out D and trimming. This sample has 200,000 to 250,000 clones; roughly 84% occur once, and the top ten carry 6.8%. The origin of this receptor is a woman aged 40 to 55 who had recovered from COVID-19. The sequencing input was PBMCs or T cells enriched from blood (not recorded which).

CDR3 in amino acids: CASGTSFPGQGVSGNTIYF. DNA for the CDR3: TGCGCCAGCGGAACCTCTTTTCCGGGACAGGGTGTCTCTGGAAACACCATATATTTT. The chain is built from TRBV23-1 and TRBJ1-3, with TRBD1 matching 9 bases. TRBV23-1 is an open reading frame, and its role is uncertain. The junction had 17 bases not matched to a gene; V was cut back by 8 bases and J by 0 bases. The CDR3 loop spans 19 amino acids.